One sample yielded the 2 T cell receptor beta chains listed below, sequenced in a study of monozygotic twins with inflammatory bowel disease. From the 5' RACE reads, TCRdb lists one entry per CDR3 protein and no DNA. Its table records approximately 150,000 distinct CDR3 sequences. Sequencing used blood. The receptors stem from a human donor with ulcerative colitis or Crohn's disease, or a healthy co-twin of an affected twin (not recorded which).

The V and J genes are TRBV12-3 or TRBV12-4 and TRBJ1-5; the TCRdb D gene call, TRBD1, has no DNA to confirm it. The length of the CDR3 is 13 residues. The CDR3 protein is CASSPDGGQPQHF.

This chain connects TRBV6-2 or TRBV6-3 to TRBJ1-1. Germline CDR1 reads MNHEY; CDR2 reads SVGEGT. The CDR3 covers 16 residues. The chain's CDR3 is CASSYSTAWGNTEAFF.